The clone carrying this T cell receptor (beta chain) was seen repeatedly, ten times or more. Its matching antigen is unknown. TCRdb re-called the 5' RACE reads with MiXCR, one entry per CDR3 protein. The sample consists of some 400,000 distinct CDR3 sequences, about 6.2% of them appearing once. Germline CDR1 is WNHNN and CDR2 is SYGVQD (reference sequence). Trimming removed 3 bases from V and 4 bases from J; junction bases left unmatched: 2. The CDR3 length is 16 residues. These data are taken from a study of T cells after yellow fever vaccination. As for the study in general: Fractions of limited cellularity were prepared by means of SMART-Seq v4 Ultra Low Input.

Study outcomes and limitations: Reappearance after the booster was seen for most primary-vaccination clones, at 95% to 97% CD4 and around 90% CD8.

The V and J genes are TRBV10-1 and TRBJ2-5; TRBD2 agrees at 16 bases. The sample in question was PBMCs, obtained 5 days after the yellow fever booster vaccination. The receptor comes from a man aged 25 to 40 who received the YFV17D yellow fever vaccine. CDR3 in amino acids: CASSDGTSGRGETQYF. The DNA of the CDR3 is TGCGCCAGCAGTGATGGGACTAGCGGGAGGGGAGAGACCCAGTACTTC.